This TCR beta chain emerged from a study of cytomegalovirus exposure and HLA in healthy donors. For the study at large: Of 300 to 500 genotyped donors, roughly 80% clustered with self-reported Caucasian donors.

The ends lost 6 bases at V and 4 bases at J; junction bases unmatched: 11. The CDR3 is 16 residues long. Per the germline V gene, CDR1 is MNHEY and CDR2 is SMNVEV (reference sequence). General study results and limits: According to an earlier analysis, most TCR beta V segments yielded productive rearrangements about 90% or about 30% of the time.

This clone was detected once. The antigen is undetermined. PCR used 60 Vbeta primers and 13 Jbeta primers. Only in-frame clones appear in the TCRdb table, and some are missing; sequencing was by immunoSEQ multiplex PCR. There are around 88,000 clones in the sample; over 65% occur only once, and 1.5% to 2% lies in the top ten. This chain connects TRBV27 to TRBJ1-3; 8 nucleotides line up with TRBD1. Sequenced material: PBMCs. The TCR sequence derives from a male donor in good health and CMV-seronegative. For the CDR3, the DNA is TGTGCCAGCAGACCCTTTCACAGGGGGAAGGGAAACACCATATATTTT. This gives the protein CASRPFHRGKGNTIYF.